A selection of T cell receptor beta chains follows, all from one sample in a study of spatial heterogeneity in lung cancer. TCRdb ran MiXCR on the 5' RACE reads and lists one entry per CDR3 protein. Here the sample spans around 20,000 distinct CDR3 sequences, about a fifth being singletons. The starting material was PBMCs, obtained at surgery. The origin of the receptors is a male donor with early-stage non-small cell lung cancer. Each CDR3 is given without its conserved first and last residue.

V gene	J gene	CDR3 protein
TRBV3-1	TRBJ1-2	ASSQEAGNYGYT
TRBV11-1	TRBJ2-5	ASSPAGSLQETQY
TRBV28	TRBJ1-1	ASSSTWRGTEAF
TRBV7-6	TRBJ2-3	ASSPGTPPADTQY
TRBV11-2	TRBJ2-7	ASSLGTTSYEQY
TRBV20-1	TRBJ1-4	STRDLYEKLF
TRBV7-9	TRBJ1-1	ASSLVVGAPAEAF
TRBV4-1	TRBJ2-3	ASSQDGNFGWLAGTDTQY
TRBV5-1	TRBJ1-3	ASSLGSGNTIY
TRBV4-2	TRBJ2-5	ASSQVHRDRQETQY
TRBV18	TRBJ2-5	ASSPAGSETQY
TRBV12-3/TRBV12-4	TRBJ1-1	ASRQDRNTEAF
TRBV20-1	TRBJ1-5	STWRGQIQPQH
TRBV29-1	TRBJ1-2	SVRGPSGLNYGYT
TRBV19	TRBJ2-7	ASRPAGPAYEQY
TRBV13	TRBJ2-3	ASSLTPPHTQY
TRBV6-2/TRBV6-3	TRBJ2-3	ASSYVYPTQY
TRBV20-1	TRBJ2-5	SAREGQGYQETQY
TRBV7-2	TRBJ1-2	ASSLVVGTEDSYGYT
TRBV29-1	TRBJ2-1	SVEDWTNEQF
TRBV6-1	TRBJ2-1	ASSGPGINEQF
TRBV6-5	TRBJ1-1	ASSPLRGNTEAF
TRBV7-8	TRBJ2-1	ASSSEIAYNEQF
TRBV13	TRBJ2-7	ASSPKDRVASEQY
TRBV7-3	TRBJ2-1	ASSGQQGFSSYNEQF
TRBV29-1	TRBJ2-7	SVESSYEQY
TRBV5-1	TRBJ1-2	ASSPGGTGYGYT
TRBV30	TRBJ2-7	AWSTLMGGPVIAGILYEQY
TRBV6-5	TRBJ2-7	ASSYSGEGAAYEQY
TRBV12-3/TRBV12-4	TRBJ2-7	ASTLNRAGKEQY
TRBV19	TRBJ1-5	ASSTGNQPQH
TRBV19	TRBJ1-5	ASSLLGDDQPQH
TRBV5-1	TRBJ1-4	ASSLNGQGESEKLF
TRBV7-3	TRBJ1-1	ASSSDSWGKAF
TRBV3-1	TRBJ1-2	ASSQSSGTWNYGYT
TRBV19	TRBJ2-7	ASSIGSSGGNEQY
TRBV29-1	TRBJ1-5	SVGDTSFSNQPQH
TRBV6-1	TRBJ2-1	ASSELGGRNNEQF
TRBV12-3/TRBV12-4	TRBJ2-1	ASSLGGLFGEQF
TRBV2	TRBJ2-3	ASSALSDGTDTQY
TRBV7-9	TRBJ1-4	ASSLARDHEKLF
TRBV20-1	TRBJ1-2	SASRTGYT
TRBV9	TRBJ1-1	ASSALQGMNTEAF
TRBV6-4	TRBJ1-1	ASSSSGENTEAF
TRBV12-3/TRBV12-4	TRBJ1-2	ASTEGGTASNYGYT
TRBV6-6	TRBJ2-1	ASSRERGGLF
TRBV20-1	TRBJ2-3	SASAVPFDVRDTQY
TRBV29-1	TRBJ2-1	SVEGDRSSYNEQF
TRBV2	TRBJ1-1	ASGVQTGTEAF
TRBV5-1	TRBJ2-5	ASSLAYLGLLAGETQY